A single TCR beta chain is shown here with its context. This record comes from a study of T cells expressing NK-cell markers. Germline V gives CDR1 LNHDA, CDR2 SQIVND (reference sequence). This CDR3 has 17 residues. TCRdb re-called the 5' RACE reads, yielding one record per CDR3 amino acid sequence without DNA. Recorded for this sample: 400,000 to 500,000 distinct CDR3 sequences. Input material: blood T cells: a sorted CD56 or NKG2C T cell subset, CD4+ or CD8+ T cells, or bulk PBMC T cells (not recorded which). The TCR comes from a woman aged 18-70 years in good health. V is TRBV19 and J is TRBJ2-3; absent DNA, TCRdb's TRBD1 call cannot be checked. This CDR3 reads CASSIGDRTGGTDTQYF.